These 10 T cell receptor beta chains originate from one sample sequenced in a study of T cells after yellow fever vaccination (dated by TCRdb to the late 2010s). The library relied on 5' RACE. TCRdb records Illumina NovaSeq 6000 as the sequencer. TCRdb trimmed public reads at Q25 via fastp, called clones via MiXCR and kept in-frame beta chains. Rows matching on CDR3 protein sequence are summarized as one entry with the most common DNA and genes. The sample table shows roughly 320,000 distinct CDR3 sequences, and around 11% are seen once. The biggest ten clones account for about 3% of the sample. The sample's treatment or condition label, in plain terms: live attenuated yellow fever vaccine strain. The sequencing used CD4+ T cells sorted from PBMCs, collected 45 days after the yellow fever booster vaccination. Receptor source: a man between 18 and 29 years old who received the YFV17D yellow fever vaccine.

The sample holds a few counts of this clonotype. This chain joins TRBV7-2 and TRBJ2-5; 13 positions agree with TRBD2. After removal of 5 bases from V and 4 bases from J, the junction contained 1 base not matched to a gene. The germline CDR1 and CDR2 sequences are SGHTA and FQGNSA. The CDR3 length is 14 residues. The CDR3 bases are TGTGCCAGCAGCCGACTAGCGGGGGGAGAGACCCAGTACTTC. This codes for CASSRLAGGETQYF.

This clonotype was found a few times. This sequence joins TRBV6-6 and TRBJ1-5; no clear D. This CDR3 region has 14 residues. Deletions cut 6 bases from V and 2 bases from J, with 11 bases between. Germline CDR1 is MNHNY and CDR2 is SVGAGI (reference sequence). In DNA, the CDR3 is TGTGCCAGCAGGATATCGCGCGGCAATCAGCCCCAGCATTTT. Translating gives CASRISRGNQPQHF.

This clonotype has just a few counts. This chain connects TRBV5-6 to TRBJ1-2; 8 nucleotides agree with TRBD1. CDR1 is SGHDT and CDR2 is YYEEEE in the germline V gene. V was pared by 3 bases and J by 4 bases, with 8 bases of the junction left unmatched. The CDR3 runs to 15 residues. This CDR3 is CASSSRQGISYGYTF. The DNA of the CDR3 is TGTGCCAGCAGCTCGCGACAGGGGATTAGCTATGGCTACACCTTC.

This clonotype was counted only a few times. The gene calls are TRBV6-2 or TRBV6-3 and TRBJ2-3, with D uncertain. Germline CDR1 reads MNHEY; CDR2 reads SVGEGT. V lost 6 bases, J lost 2 bases, and 15 bases lay in between. There are 15 residues in the CDR3. CDR3 in amino acids: CASSTLYGVTDTQYF. DNA of the CDR3: TGTGCCAGCAGCACCTTGTACGGAGTCACAGATACGCAGTATTTT.

The chain is built from TRBV20-1 and TRBJ1-1, with TRBD1 identical over 8 bases. CDR1 is DFQATT and CDR2 is SNEGSKA in the germline V gene (reference sequence). CDR3 length: 15 residues. After removal of 2 bases from V and 9 bases from J, the junction contained 14 bases not matched to a gene. CDR3 coding DNA: TGCAGTGCTAGACATCTCACCGGCGGACAGGGAAAAGCTTTCTTT. Amino acids: CSARHLTGGQGKAFF.

A few counts support this clonotype. CDR3 nucleotide sequence: TGTGCCAGCAGCCCCTGGACAGGGGGGGATACGCAGTATTTT. Amino acids: CASSPWTGGDTQYF. The chain recombines TRBV7-9 with TRBJ2-3; 10 nucleotides align to TRBD1. V shed 5 bases and J 6 bases; nucleotides not matched to a gene: 5. Germline loops: CDR1 SEHNR, CDR2 FQNEAQ (reference sequence). The CDR3 has 14 residues.

The sample holds a few counts of this clonotype. The chain combines TRBV6-5 with TRBJ1-6; no clear D. The germline V gene has CDR1 MNHEY and CDR2 SVGAGI. There are 14 residues in the CDR3. Trimming took off 5 bases at V and 7 bases at J, with 12 bases between the two ends. CDR3: CASSLSDGNSPLHF. For the CDR3, the DNA is TGTGCCAGCAGTCTCTCGGACGGGAATTCACCCCTCCACTTT.

The V call is TRBV5-4, the J call TRBJ2-4, with 7 bases aligning to TRBD1. This CDR3 is 13 amino acids long. Trimming at V came to 7 bases and at J to 10 bases, leaving 11 bases not matched to a gene. Per the germline V gene, CDR1 is SGHNT and CDR2 is YYREEE (reference sequence). DNA for the CDR3: TGTGCCAGCGGGGATACAGGGGAAAGGATTCAGTACTTC. Residues: CASGDTGERIQYF.

V is TRBV19 and J is TRBJ1-4; unclear D gene. Trimming cost V 3 bases and J 0 bases, with 5 bases left between them. CDR1 is LNHDA and CDR2 is SQIVND in the germline V gene (reference sequence). The CDR3 length is 14 residues. CDR3 protein: CASSIIATNEKLFF. The CDR3 nucleotides read TGTGCCAGTAGTATTATTGCAACTAATGAAAAACTGTTTTTT.

The V and J genes are TRBV7-2 and TRBJ2-3, with unresolved D. This CDR3 has 12 amino acids. Germline V gives CDR1 SGHTA, CDR2 FQGNSA. V was cut by 2 bases and J by 6 bases, with 6 bases left in between. CDR3 in amino acids: CASSLFVDTQYF. The DNA for the CDR3 is TGTGCCAGCAGCTTATTCGTGGATACGCAGTATTTT.